Following are 6 T cell receptor beta chains from one sample sequenced in a study of blood T cell repertoires in COVID-19. Assay used: immunoSEQ multiplex PCR; TCRdb lists only in-frame clones, some missing. The sample lists roughly 190,000 clones, around 83% seen once, with about 22% in the top ten. Material for sequencing was PBMCs or T cells enriched from blood (not recorded which). The receptors here all came from a woman aged 35 to 49 in a cohort exposed to, infected with or recovered from COVID-19 (not recorded which).

The V and J genes are TRBV4-1 and TRBJ2-2, with 7 bases aligning to TRBD1. V shed 3 bases, J shed 5 bases, and the junction held 12 bases outside the gene matches. The germline V gene encodes CDR1 MGHRA and CDR2 YSYEKL. The CDR3 spans 17 residues. The CDR3 here is CASSQGVKGAKTGELFF. The CDR3 nucleotides are TGCGCCAGCAGCCAGGGGGTGAAGGGGGCTAAGACCGGGGAGCTGTTTTTT.

The CDR3 DNA reads TGTGCCAGCAGTTTAAGTTGGGTGGGAGGGCTCCCAAATACGCAGTATTTT. This gives the protein CASSLSWVGGLPNTQYF. The V and J genes are TRBV27 and TRBJ2-3; 7 bases align to TRBD2. Germline CDR1 and CDR2: MNHEY and SMNVEV (reference sequence). V lost 2 bases, J lost 7 bases, and 15 bases stayed unmatched. The CDR3 runs 17 residues.

This clone showed up just once. The rearrangement links TRBV5-4 to TRBJ1-4; 11 bases map to TRBD1. The CDR3 is 14 amino acids. Germline V lookup: CDR1 SGHNT, CDR2 YYREEE (reference sequence). V gave up 5 bases and J gave up 11 bases; unmatched junction bases: 8. The CDR3, as DNA: TGTGCCAGCAGTCGGGACAGGGGGGACAGCAAACTGTTTTTT. Translated, it gives CASSRDRGDSKLFF.

The chain carries TRBV13 and TRBJ2-7; TRBD1 matches at 8 bases. Unmatched junction bases numbered 6, after V lost 2 bases and J lost 6 bases. In germline, CDR1 is PRHDT, CDR2 FYEKMQ (reference sequence). The CDR3 is 14 residues long. CDR3 sequence: CASSLQGAGGEQYF. Here the CDR3 DNA reads TGTGCCAGCAGCTTACAGGGGGCAGGCGGCGAGCAGTACTTC.

This sequence joins TRBV11-2 and TRBJ2-3; D is uncertain. This CDR3 spans 12 amino acids. Trimming stripped 3 bases from V and 4 bases from J, with 5 bases between. Germline loops: CDR1 SGHAT, CDR2 FQNNGV. For the CDR3, the DNA is TGTGCCAGCAGCTTCGTTCCAGATACGCAGTATTTT. This encodes CASSFVPDTQYF.

The chain joins TRBV6-5 to TRBJ1-2; possible D gene TRBD1, 5 bases. The CDR3 extends over 12 amino acids. With 9 bases removed from V and 8 bases from J, the gap between germline ends came to 16 bases. Germline V lookup: CDR1 MNHEY, CDR2 SVGAGI. CDR3 amino acids: CASRTFQGGYTF. For the CDR3, the DNA is TGTGCCAGTCGGACATTCCAAGGGGGCTACACCTTC.